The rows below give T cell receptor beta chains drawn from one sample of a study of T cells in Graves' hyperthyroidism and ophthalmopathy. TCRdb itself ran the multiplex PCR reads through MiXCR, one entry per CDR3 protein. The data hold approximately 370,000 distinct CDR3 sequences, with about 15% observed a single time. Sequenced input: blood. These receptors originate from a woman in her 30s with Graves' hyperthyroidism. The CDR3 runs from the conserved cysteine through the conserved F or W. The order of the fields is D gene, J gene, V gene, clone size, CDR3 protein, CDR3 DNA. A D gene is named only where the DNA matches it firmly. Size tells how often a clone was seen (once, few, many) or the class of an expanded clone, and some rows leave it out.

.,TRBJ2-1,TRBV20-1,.,CSARGFKGLAEQFF,TGCAGTGCTAGAGGCTTTAAGGGCTTGGCTGAGCAGTTCTTC
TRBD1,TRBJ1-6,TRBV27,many,CASSLIPGQGDSPLHF,TGTGCCAGCAGTCTTATACCGGGACAGGGGGATTCACCCCTCCACTTT
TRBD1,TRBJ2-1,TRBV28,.,CASSLRTSRDRGDEQFF,TGTGCCAGCAGTTTACGTACTTCGCGGGACAGGGGCGATGAGCAGTTCTTC
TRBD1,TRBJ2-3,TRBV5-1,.,CASSLAPGTADTQYF,TGCGCCAGCAGCTTGGCACCCGGGACAGCAGATACGCAGTATTTT
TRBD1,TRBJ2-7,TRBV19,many,CASSIRDRVPDEQYF,TGTGCCAGTAGTATCCGGGACAGGGTTCCGGACGAGCAGTACTTC
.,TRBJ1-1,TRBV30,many,CAWSATVGGDTEAFF,TGTGCCTGGAGTGCCACCGTGGGGGGGGACACTGAAGCTTTCTTT
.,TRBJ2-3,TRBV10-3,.,CAISETGAGITDTQYF,TGTGCCATCAGTGAGACCGGGGCAGGGATCACAGATACGCAGTATTTT
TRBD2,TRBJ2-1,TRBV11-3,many,CASSSGLAVYNEQFF,TGTGCCAGCAGTTCTGGACTAGCGGTTTACAATGAGCAGTTCTTC
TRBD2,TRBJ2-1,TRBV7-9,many,CASSPTSGYEQFF,TGTGCCAGCAGCCCGACTAGCGGCTATGAGCAGTTCTTC
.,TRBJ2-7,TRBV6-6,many,CASSYSVQRRSYEQYF,TGTGCCAGCAGTTACTCGGTGCAGCGCCGCTCCTACGAGCAGTACTTC
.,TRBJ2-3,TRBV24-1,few,CATSDRGQIGADTQYF,TGTGCCACCAGTGATCGAGGCCAAATCGGTGCAGATACGCAGTATTTT
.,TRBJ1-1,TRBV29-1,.,CSTPGHQNTEAFF,TGCAGCACCCCGGGACACCAGAACACTGAAGCTTTCTTT
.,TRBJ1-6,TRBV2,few,CASSKGRGARGSPLHF,TGTGCCAGCAGCAAGGGGCGGGGGGCGCGCGGTTCACCCCTCCACTTT
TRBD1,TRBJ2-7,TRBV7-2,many,CASSVDRARSYEQYF,TGTGCCAGCAGCGTCGACAGGGCGAGGTCCTACGAGCAGTACTTC
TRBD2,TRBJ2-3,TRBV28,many,CASSLSSSGRSTDTQYF,TGTGCCAGCAGCCTAAGCTCTAGCGGGAGAAGCACAGATACGCAGTATTTT
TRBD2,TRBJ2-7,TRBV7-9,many,CASRGLAGGRTYEQYF,TGTGCCAGCAGGGGACTAGCGGGAGGGAGGACCTACGAGCAGTACTTC
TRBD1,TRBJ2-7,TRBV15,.,CATSNPRDRVMDEQYF,TGTGCCACCAGCAACCCCCGGGACAGAGTGATGGACGAGCAGTACTTC
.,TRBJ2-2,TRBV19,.,CASRYTPNTGELFF,TGTGCCAGTAGGTATACACCCAACACCGGGGAGCTGTTTTTT
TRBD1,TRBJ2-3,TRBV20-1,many,CSAEIPQGAGTDTQYF,TGCAGTGCTGAGATTCCTCAGGGGGCGGGCACAGATACGCAGTATTTT
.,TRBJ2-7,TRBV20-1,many,CSARDRSYEQYF,TGCAGTGCTAGGGACCGCTCCTACGAGCAGTACTTC
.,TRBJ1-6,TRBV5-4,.,CASSLSEGLGLRGLHF,TGTGCCAGCAGCTTGTCGGAGGGCCTCGGCCTTAGGGGCCTCCACTTT
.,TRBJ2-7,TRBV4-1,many,CASSQDKGLTYEQYF,TGCGCCAGCAGCCAAGATAAGGGTCTTACCTACGAGCAGTACTTC
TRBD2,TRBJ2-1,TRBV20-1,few,CSARDRLAGNNEQFF,TGCAGTGCTAGAGATAGGCTAGCGGGTAACAATGAGCAGTTCTTC
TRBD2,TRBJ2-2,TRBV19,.,CASSLTSGVVVGTGELFF,TGTGCCAGTAGTCTGACTAGCGGGGTCGTCGTCGGCACCGGGGAGCTGTTTTTT
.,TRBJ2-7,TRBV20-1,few,CSASRGLGYEQYF,TGCAGTGCTAGTAGGGGACTGGGGTACGAGCAGTACTTC
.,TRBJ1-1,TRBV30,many,CAWSTARLGAIPEAFF,TGTGCCTGGTCCACCGCGAGGCTGGGGGCGATCCCTGAAGCTTTCTTT
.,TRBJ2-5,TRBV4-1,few,CASSQAGIKTQYF,TGCGCCAGCAGCCAAGCAGGGATAAAGACCCAGTACTTC
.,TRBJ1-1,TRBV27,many,CASTTQWGMRAEAFF,TGTGCCAGCACAACCCAGTGGGGAATGCGGGCTGAAGCTTTCTTT
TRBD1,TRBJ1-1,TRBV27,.,CASSSGTGCTEAFF,TGTGCCAGCAGTTCCGGGACAGGGTGCACTGAAGCTTTCTTT
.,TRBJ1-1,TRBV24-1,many,CATSDSTQEAFF,TGTGCCACCAGTGACTCAACACAAGAAGCTTTCTTT
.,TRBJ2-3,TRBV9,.,CASSPRVTDTQYF,TGTGCCAGCAGCCCCCGAGTCACAGATACGCAGTATTTT
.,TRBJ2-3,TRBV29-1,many,CSVERPFDPDTQYF,TGCAGCGTTGAGAGGCCCTTCGACCCGGATACGCAGTATTTT
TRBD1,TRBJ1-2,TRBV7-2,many,CASSLWGAGGGYTF,TGTGCCAGCAGCTTATGGGGGGCAGGGGGCGGCTACACCTTC
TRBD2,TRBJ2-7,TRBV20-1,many,CSANRGSRDEQYF,TGCAGTGCCAACCGCGGGAGCAGGGACGAGCAGTACTTC
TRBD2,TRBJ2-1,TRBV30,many,CAWSIAGTNSYNEQFF,TGTGCCTGGAGCATAGCGGGAACGAACTCCTACAATGAGCAGTTCTTC
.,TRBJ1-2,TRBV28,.,CASSGSYGYTF,TGTGCCAGCAGCGGGAGCTATGGCTACACCTTC
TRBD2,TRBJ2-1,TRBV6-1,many,CASSEGLAVAYNEQFF,TGTGCCAGCAGTGAGGGGCTAGCGGTAGCGTACAATGAGCAGTTCTTC
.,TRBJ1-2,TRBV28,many,CASSLGYDGGGYTF,TGTGCCAGCAGTCTAGGTTACGACGGGGGCGGCTACACCTTC
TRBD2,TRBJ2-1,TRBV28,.,CASSFRTSGRARGQFF,TGTGCCAGCAGTTTTAGGACTAGCGGGAGGGCCCGGGGGCAGTTCTTC
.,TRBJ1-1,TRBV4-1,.,CASSPGYAGIPEAFF,TGCGCCAGCAGCCCGGGGTACGCAGGGATCCCTGAAGCTTTCTTT
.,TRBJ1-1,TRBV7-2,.,CASSGYTGNTEAFF,TGTGCCAGCAGCGGATATACAGGGAACACTGAAGCTTTCTTT
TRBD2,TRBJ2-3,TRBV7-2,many,CASRVLAGGTTDTQYF,TGTGCCAGCAGAGTCTTAGCGGGAGGTACCACAGATACGCAGTATTTT
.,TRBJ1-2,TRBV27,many,CASSLAGPAYGYTF,TGTGCCAGCAGTTTAGCTGGACCGGCCTATGGCTACACCTTC
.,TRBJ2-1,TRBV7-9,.,CASSLAGAEDEQFF,TGTGCCAGCAGCTTAGCGGGAGCGGAGGATGAGCAGTTCTTC
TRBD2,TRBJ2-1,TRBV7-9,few,CASLSGTSSYNEQFF,TGTGCCAGCCTCTCCGGGACTAGCTCCTACAATGAGCAGTTCTTC
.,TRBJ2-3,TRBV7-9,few,CASSLARTEVADTQYF,TGTGCCAGCAGCTTAGCCCGGACAGAGGTAGCAGATACGCAGTATTTT
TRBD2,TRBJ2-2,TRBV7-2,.,CASSSPSGRAPGELFF,TGTGCCAGCAGCTCCCCTAGCGGGAGGGCCCCCGGGGAGCTGTTTTTT
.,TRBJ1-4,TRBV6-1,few,CASSHRRDEKLFF,TGTGCCAGCAGCCACAGGCGGGATGAAAAACTGTTTTTT
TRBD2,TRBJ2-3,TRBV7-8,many,CASSLVRLAGAKFTDTQYF,TGTGCCAGCAGCTTAGTCCGTCTAGCGGGAGCAAAGTTTACAGATACGCAGTATTTT
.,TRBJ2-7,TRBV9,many,CASSVAGSTYEQYF,TGTGCCAGCAGCGTAGCTGGGAGCACCTACGAGCAGTACTTC
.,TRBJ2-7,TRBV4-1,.,CASSPGEAYEQYF,TGCGCCAGCAGCCCCGGGGAGGCCTACGAGCAGTACTTC
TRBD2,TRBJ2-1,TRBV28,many,CASPNSRAGEYNEQFF,TGTGCCAGCCCTAATTCCCGGGCGGGAGAATACAATGAGCAGTTCTTC
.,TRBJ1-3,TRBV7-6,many,CASSLFGGTGNTIYF,TGTGCCAGCAGCTTATTCGGGGGCACTGGAAACACCATATATTTT
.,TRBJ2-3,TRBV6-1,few,CASSGSPWGDEDDPDTQYF,TGTGCCAGCAGTGGCTCACCTTGGGGGGATGAGGATGATCCAGATACGCAGTATTTT